This T cell receptor beta chain was obtained from a study of blood T cell repertoires in COVID-19. Study summary: PBMCs, B-cell-depleted T cells, or T cells provided the cDNA or gDNA that made up the material.

Profiling relied on immunoSEQ multiplex PCR, and the TCRdb table lists in-frame clones only, not all of them. Here the sample spans fewer than 100,000 clones, about 80% being singletons. The CDR3 runs 13 residues. Germline CDR1 MNHEY, CDR2 SVGEGT. The V gene lost 6 bases and the J gene lost 7 bases, with 10 bases spanning the gap. The chain is built from TRBV6-2 or TRBV6-3 and TRBJ1-6; D may be TRBD1 (5 bases). This receptor was identified in a woman aged 70-85 years with acute or convalescent COVID-19. The sequencing sample was made of peripheral blood. The CDR3 loop is CASSLHRNSPLHF. The CDR3 DNA reads as TGTGCCAGCAGCCTTCACAGGAATTCACCCCTCCACTTT.